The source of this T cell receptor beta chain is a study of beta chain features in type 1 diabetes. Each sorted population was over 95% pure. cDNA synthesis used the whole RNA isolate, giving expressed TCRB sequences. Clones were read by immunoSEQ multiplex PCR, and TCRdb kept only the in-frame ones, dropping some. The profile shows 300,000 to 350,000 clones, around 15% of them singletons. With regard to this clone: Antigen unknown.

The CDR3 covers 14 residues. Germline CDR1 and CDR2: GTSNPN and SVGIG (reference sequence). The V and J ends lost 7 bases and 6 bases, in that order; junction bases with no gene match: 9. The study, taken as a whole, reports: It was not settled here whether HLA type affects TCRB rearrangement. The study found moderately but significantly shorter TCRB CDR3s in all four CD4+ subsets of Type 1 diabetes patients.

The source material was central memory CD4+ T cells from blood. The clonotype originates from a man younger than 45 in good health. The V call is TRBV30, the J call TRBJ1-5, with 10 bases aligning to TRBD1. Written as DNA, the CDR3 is TGTGCCTACACCGGGACAGGGGTGGGTCAGCCCCAGCATTTT. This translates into CAYTGTGVGQPQHF.